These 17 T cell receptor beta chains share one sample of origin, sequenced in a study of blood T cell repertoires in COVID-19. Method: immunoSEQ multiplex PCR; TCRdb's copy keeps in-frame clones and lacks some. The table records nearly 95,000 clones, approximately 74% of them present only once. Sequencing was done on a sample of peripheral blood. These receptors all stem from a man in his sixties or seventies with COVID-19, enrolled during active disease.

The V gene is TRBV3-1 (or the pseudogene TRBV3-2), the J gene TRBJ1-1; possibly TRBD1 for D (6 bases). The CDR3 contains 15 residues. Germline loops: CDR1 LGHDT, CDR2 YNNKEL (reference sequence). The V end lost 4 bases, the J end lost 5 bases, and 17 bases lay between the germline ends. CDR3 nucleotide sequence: TGTGCCAGCAGCCGGTTTGACAGGCCGGGGACTGAAGCTTTCTTT. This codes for CASSRFDRPGTEAFF.

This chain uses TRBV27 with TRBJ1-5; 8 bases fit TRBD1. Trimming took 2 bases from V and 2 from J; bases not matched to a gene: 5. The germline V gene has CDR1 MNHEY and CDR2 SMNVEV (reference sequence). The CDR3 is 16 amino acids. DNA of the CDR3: TGTGCCAGCAGTTTAACAGGGGGAGGACGCAATCAGCCCCAGCATTTT. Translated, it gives CASSLTGGGRNQPQHF.

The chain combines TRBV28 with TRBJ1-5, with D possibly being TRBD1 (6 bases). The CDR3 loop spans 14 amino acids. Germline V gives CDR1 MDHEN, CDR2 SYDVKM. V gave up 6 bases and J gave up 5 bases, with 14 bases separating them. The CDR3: CASSFAGTYQPQHF. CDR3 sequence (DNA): TGTGCCAGCAGCTTCGCCGGGACATATCAGCCCCAGCATTTT.

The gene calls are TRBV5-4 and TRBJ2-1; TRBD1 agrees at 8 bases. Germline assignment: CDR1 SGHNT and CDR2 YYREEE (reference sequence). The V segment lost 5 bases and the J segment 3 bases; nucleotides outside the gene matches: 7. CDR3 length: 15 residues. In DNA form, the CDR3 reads TGTGCCAGCAGTTTTGGACAGGGTAGCTACAATGAGCAGTTCTTC. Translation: CASSFGQGSYNEQFF.

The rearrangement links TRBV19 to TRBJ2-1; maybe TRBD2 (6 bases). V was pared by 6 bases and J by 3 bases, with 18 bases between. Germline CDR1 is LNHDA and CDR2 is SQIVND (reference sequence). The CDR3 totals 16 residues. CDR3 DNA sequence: TGTGCCAGTAGCGCTGGGGGGAGAGTTGGCTACAATGAGCAGTTCTTC. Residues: CASSAGGRVGYNEQFF.

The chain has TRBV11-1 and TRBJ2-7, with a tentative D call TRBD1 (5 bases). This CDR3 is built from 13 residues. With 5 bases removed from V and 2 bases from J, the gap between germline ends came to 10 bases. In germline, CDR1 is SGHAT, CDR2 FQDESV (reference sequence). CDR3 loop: CASSQGSAYEQYF. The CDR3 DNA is TGTGCCAGCAGCCAGGGATCAGCCTACGAGCAGTACTTC. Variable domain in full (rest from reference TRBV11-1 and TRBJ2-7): EAEVAQSPRYKITEKSQAVAFWCDPISGHATLYWYRQILGQGPELLVQFQDESVVDDSQLPKDRFSAERLKGVDSTLKIQPAELGDSAMYLCASSQGSAYEQYFGPGTRLTVT.

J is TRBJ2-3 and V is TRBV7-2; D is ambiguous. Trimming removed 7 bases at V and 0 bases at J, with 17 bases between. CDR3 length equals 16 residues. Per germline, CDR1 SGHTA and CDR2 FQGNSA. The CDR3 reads CASTQNGVFSTDTQYF. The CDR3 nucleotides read TGTGCCAGCACCCAAAATGGAGTATTTAGCACAGATACGCAGTATTTT.

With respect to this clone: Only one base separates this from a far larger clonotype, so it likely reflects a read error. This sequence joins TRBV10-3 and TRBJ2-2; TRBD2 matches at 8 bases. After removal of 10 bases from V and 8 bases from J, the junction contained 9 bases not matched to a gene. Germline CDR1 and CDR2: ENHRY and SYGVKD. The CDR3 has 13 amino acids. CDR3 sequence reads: CANNGGAAGELFF. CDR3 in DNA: TGTGCCAACAACGGGGGGGCAGCGGGGGAGCTGTTTTTT.

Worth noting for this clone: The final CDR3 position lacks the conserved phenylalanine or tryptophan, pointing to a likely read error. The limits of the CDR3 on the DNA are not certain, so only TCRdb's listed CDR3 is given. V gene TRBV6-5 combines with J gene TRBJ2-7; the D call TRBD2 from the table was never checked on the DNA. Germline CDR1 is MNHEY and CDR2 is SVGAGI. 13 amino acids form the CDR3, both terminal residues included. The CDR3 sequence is CASSPPGGGGPSA.

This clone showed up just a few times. CDR3 bases: TGTGCCATCGGGGCAGGGGAGCCCCAGCATTTT. It yields the protein CAIGAGEPQHF. This chain joins TRBV10-3 and TRBJ1-5; perhaps TRBD1 as D (6 bases). The V gene lost 8 bases and the J gene lost 8 bases, with 10 bases spanning the gap. Germline lookup yields CDR1 ENHRY and CDR2 SYGVKD. The CDR3 is made up of 11 amino acids.

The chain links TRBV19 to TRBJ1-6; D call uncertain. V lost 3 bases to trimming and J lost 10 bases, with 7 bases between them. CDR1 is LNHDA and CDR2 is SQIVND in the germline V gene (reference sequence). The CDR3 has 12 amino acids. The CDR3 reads CASSIGESPLHF. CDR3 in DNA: TGTGCCAGTAGTATTGGAGAATCACCCCTCCACTTT.

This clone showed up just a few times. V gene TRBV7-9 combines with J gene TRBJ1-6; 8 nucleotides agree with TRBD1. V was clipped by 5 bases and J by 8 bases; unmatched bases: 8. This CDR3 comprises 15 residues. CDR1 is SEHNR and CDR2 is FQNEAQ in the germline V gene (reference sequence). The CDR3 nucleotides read TGTGCCAGCAGCACCCGGACAGGGACCCATTCACCCCTCCACTTT. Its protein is CASSTRTGTHSPLHF.

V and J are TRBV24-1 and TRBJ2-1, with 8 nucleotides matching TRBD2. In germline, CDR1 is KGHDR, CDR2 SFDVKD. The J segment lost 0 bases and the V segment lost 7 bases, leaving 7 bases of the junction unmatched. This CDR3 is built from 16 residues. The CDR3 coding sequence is TGTGCCACCAGCTCAGCTAGCGGGCGCTCCTACAATGAGCAGTTCTTC. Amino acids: CATSSASGRSYNEQFF.

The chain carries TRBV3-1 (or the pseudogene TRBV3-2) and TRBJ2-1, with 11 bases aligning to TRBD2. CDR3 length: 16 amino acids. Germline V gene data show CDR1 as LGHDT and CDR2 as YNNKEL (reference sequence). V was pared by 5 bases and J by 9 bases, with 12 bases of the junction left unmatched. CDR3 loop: CASSAVTSGRGGEQFF. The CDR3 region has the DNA TGTGCCAGCAGCGCCGTAACTAGCGGGAGAGGCGGTGAGCAGTTCTTC.

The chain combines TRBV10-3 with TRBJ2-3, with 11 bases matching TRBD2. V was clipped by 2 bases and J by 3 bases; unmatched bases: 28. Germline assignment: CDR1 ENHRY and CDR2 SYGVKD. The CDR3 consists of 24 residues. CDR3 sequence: CAISEVPPGMLFSGREGGTDTQYF. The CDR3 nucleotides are TGTGCCATCAGTGAGGTCCCGCCAGGGATGCTCTTTAGCGGGAGGGAAGGCGGGACAGATACGCAGTATTTT.

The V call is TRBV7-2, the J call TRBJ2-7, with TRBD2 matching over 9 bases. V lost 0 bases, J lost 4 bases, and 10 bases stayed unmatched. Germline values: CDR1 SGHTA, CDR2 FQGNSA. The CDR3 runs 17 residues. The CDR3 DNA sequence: TGTGCCAGCAGCTTAGCGGTGCGCACTAGCGGGCATTACGAGCAGTACTTC. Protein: CASSLAVRTSGHYEQYF. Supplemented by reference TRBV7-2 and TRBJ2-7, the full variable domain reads GAGVSQSPSNKVTEKGKDVELRCDPISGHTALYWYRQSLGQGLEFLIYFQGNSAPDKSGLPSDRFSAERTGGSVSTLTIQRTQQEDSAVYLCASSLAVRTSGHYEQYFGPGTRLTVT.

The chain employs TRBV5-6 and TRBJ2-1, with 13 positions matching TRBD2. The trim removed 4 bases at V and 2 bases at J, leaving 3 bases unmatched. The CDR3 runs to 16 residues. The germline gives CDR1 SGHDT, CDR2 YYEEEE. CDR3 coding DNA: TGTGCCAGCAGCGTCGGGACTAGCGGGGCCTACAATGAGCAGTTCTTC. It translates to CASSVGTSGAYNEQFF.